This TCR beta chain was obtained from a study of sequential checkpoint blockade in melanoma. Overall study: Maintenance nivolumab came after either treatment sequence. Matched biopsies came pretreatment and at week 13 for some 22 patients. DNA from about a hundred pretreatment tumor samples underwent TCRβ immunosequencing.

The repertoire was sequenced with immunoSEQ multiplex PCR; TCRdb's copy has only in-frame clones and lacks some. In the table there are under 20,000 clones, roughly 28% of which are singletons. With 4 bases clipped from V and 2 bases from J, the junction kept 10 bases outside the gene matches. The germline CDR1 and CDR2 sequences are SGDLS and YYNGEE. This CDR3 comprises 17 residues. Regarding treatment: randomized to nivolumab then ipilimumab (arm A) or the reverse (arm B). The source is a human donor with melanoma. The source was tumor tissue (inferred from file names), collected from a patient given nivolumab and ipilimumab in sequence. V is TRBV9 and J is TRBJ2-2, with TRBD2 identical over 8 bases. The CDR3 DNA is TGTGCCAGCAGCACTACGACTAGCGCGCGAAACACCGGGGAGCTGTTTTTT. Translation gives CASSTTTSARNTGELFF.